The 19 T cell receptor beta chains reported below all come from one sample, sequenced in a study of patients and donors after allogeneic stem cell transplantation. TCRdb reanalysed the RT-PCR reads using MiXCR and keeps one entry per CDR3 protein. The profile shows approximately 160,000 distinct CDR3 sequences, 20% to 25% of them singletons. Sequenced: blood, either unsorted or a sorted T cell fraction (not recorded which). The origin of the receptors is a human donor who was either an allogeneic HSCT recipient or a stem cell or donor lymphocyte infusion donor (not recorded which). It is not recorded whose cells these are; they may come from a transplant donor.

The V call is TRBV29-1, the J call TRBJ1-5; 7 bases agree with TRBD1. V trimming: 3 bases; J trimming: 2 bases; junction bases outside the gene matches: 16. Germline V gene data show CDR1 as SQVTM and CDR2 as ANQGSEA. The CDR3 contains 18 residues. For the CDR3, the DNA is TGCAGCGTTGAGATTTTACGGGGCGGACAGGAAGGCAATCAGCCCCAGCATTTT. Amino acid sequence: CSVEILRGGQEGNQPQHF.

This clonotype was seen a few times. The chain is built from TRBV18 and TRBJ1-1; D not resolved. The length of the CDR3 is 14 residues. Germline V gene data show CDR1 as KGHSH and CDR2 as LQKENI. Trimming took off 5 bases at V and 1 base at J, with 11 bases between the two ends. CDR3: CASSWRETNTEAFF. CDR3 nucleotides: TGTGCCAGCTCATGGAGGGAAACGAACACTGAAGCTTTCTTT.

The rearrangement uses TRBV5-6 and TRBJ1-4; D uncertain. CDR1 SGHDT and CDR2 YYEEEE come from the germline V gene. V was cut by 1 base and J by 6 bases, with 10 bases left in between. The CDR3 is 14 residues long. Written as DNA, the CDR3 is TGTGCCAGCAGCTTGCGACAAGTGGATGAAAAACTGTTTTTT. Translation: CASSLRQVDEKLFF.

V gene TRBV6-5 combines with J gene TRBJ2-1; 7 bases align to TRBD1. Germline-derived CDR1 and CDR2 are MNHEY and SVGAGI. CDR3 length: 16 residues. V was pared by 1 base and J by 5 bases, with 8 bases of the junction left unmatched. The DNA for the CDR3 is TGTGCCAGCAGTTACTATATTGGGACAGTACACAATGAGCAGTTCTTC. This translates into CASSYYIGTVHNEQFF.

This clonotype has more than one count but fewer than ten. This chain uses TRBV30 with TRBJ1-5; weak D call: TRBD1 (6 bases). Germline CDR1 reads GTSNPN; CDR2 reads SVGIG (reference sequence). The CDR3 contains 13 residues. Trimming cost V 3 bases and J 7 bases, with 13 bases left between them. CDR3 in amino acids: CAWSPGRGQPQHF. DNA of the CDR3: TGTGCCTGGAGCCCTGGGAGGGGGCAGCCCCAGCATTTT.

The V call is TRBV28, the J call TRBJ2-2; TRBD2 matches 9 bases. The CDR3 is 19 residues long. Trimming cost V 1 base and J 5 bases; bases outside gene matches: 14. Germline CDR1 MDHEN, CDR2 SYDVKM. The CDR3 DNA reads TGTGCCAGCAGTTTATTTGGTTGGTCTAGCGGGGACCTTACCGGGGAGCTGTTTTTT. Translating it yields CASSLFGWSSGDLTGELFF.

This clonotype was found a few times. The rearrangement joins TRBV14 to TRBJ2-5; 7 bases agree with TRBD1. Germline V gene data show CDR1 as SGHDN and CDR2 as FVKESK. This CDR3 has 17 amino acids. Losses at the gene ends were 4 bases for V and 4 bases for J; bases not matched to a gene: 15. Written as DNA, the CDR3 is TGTGCCAGCAGCCGAGCATGGACAGGAGGCCCGGGAGAGACCCAGTACTTC. Translated, it gives CASSRAWTGGPGETQYF.

This clonotype was picked up many times. The V gene is TRBV11-1, the J gene TRBJ1-1; possibly TRBD1 for D (5 bases). V gave up 5 bases and J gave up 0 bases, with 13 bases separating them. The CDR3 spans 15 residues. CDR1 and CDR2 (germline): SGHAT, FQDESV (reference sequence). The CDR3 sequence is CASSRGRGLNTEAFF. DNA of the CDR3: TGTGCCAGCAGCCGAGGTCGGGGCCTGAACACTGAAGCTTTCTTT. Combining the CDR3 with reference TRBV11-1 and TRBJ1-1 gives the whole variable domain EAEVAQSPRYKITEKSQAVAFWCDPISGHATLYWYRQILGQGPELLVQFQDESVVDDSQLPKDRFSAERLKGVDSTLKIQPAELGDSAMYLCASSRGRGLNTEAFFGQGTRLTVV.

As for this clonotype: Germline is not matched at one junction end, which may reflect a read error. The chain couples TRBV7-2 to TRBJ2-1; perhaps TRBD2 as D (6 bases). CDR3 size: 16 residues. Germline CDR1 reads SGHTA; CDR2 reads FQGNSA. The CDR3 loop is CASSINGGATYYEQFF. As DNA, the CDR3 is TGTGCCAGCAGTATAAACGGCGGGGCCACCTACTATGAGCAGTTCTTC.

V and J are TRBV5-1 and TRBJ1-2; 9 bases match TRBD1. This CDR3 is 13 amino acids long. Unmatched junction bases numbered 4, after V lost 3 bases and J lost 7 bases. Germline V gene lookup returns CDR1 SGHRS and CDR2 YFSETQ. The chain's CDR3 is CASSYRDRVGYTF. DNA of the CDR3: TGCGCCAGCAGCTACCGGGACAGGGTTGGCTACACCTTC.

This chain links TRBV7-9 with TRBJ1-1, with D possibly TRBD1 on 6 matching bases. Trimming took 5 bases from V and 0 from J, leaving 10 bases between them. Germline values: CDR1 SEHNR, CDR2 FQNEAQ (reference sequence). CDR3 length equals 14 residues. The chain's CDR3 is CASSPDSLNTEAFF. DNA for the CDR3: TGTGCCAGCAGCCCGGACAGCTTGAACACTGAAGCTTTCTTT.

This chain joins TRBV20-1 and TRBJ1-1; no clear D. Per germline, CDR1 DFQATT and CDR2 SNEGSKA (reference sequence). The CDR3 has 15 amino acids. Trimming removed 3 bases at V and 4 bases at J, with 18 bases between. The CDR3 loop is CSARGGDGWPTEAFF. The CDR3 DNA sequence: TGCAGTGCTAGGGGAGGAGACGGTTGGCCCACTGAAGCTTTCTTT.

This clonotype was detected a few times. The gene calls are TRBV12-3 or TRBV12-4 and TRBJ1-2; D possibly corresponds to TRBD1 (6 bases). The CDR3 covers 17 residues. V lost 1 base and J lost 0, with 15 bases in between. CDR3 residues: CASSLGSRGPTNYGYTF. The CDR3 DNA reads as TGTGCCAGCAGTTTAGGGTCTCGGGGGCCGACTAACTATGGCTACACCTTC.

The V and J genes are TRBV20-1 and TRBJ1-1; possible D gene TRBD1, 5 bases. Germline CDR1 is DFQATT and CDR2 is SNEGSKA (reference sequence). This CDR3 spans 16 amino acids. This CDR3 is CSALGRGLLMNTEAFF. Written as DNA, the CDR3 is TGCAGCGCATTAGGAAGGGGTCTGCTTATGAACACTGAAGCTTTCTTT.

A single count supports this clonotype. The CDR3 reads CASSQGLHYNEQFF. The CDR3, as DNA: TGTGCCAGCAGCCAAGGACTCCACTACAATGAGCAGTTCTTC. V is TRBV13 and J is TRBJ2-1; D is possibly TRBD2 (5 bases). The germline V and J ends were trimmed by 5 bases and 3 bases, with 11 bases remaining between them. This CDR3 has 14 residues. The germline V gene encodes CDR1 PRHDT and CDR2 FYEKMQ (reference sequence).

This clonotype was seen a handful of times. The chain employs TRBV12-3 or TRBV12-4 and TRBJ2-3; D unclear. Trimming cost V 7 bases and J 2 bases, with 22 bases left between them. This CDR3 spans 17 amino acids. The CDR3 sequence is CASMLGSFSFDTDTQYF. For the CDR3, the DNA is TGTGCCAGCATGTTGGGCTCCTTCAGTTTCGACACAGATACGCAGTATTTT.

V usage is TRBV6-5 and J usage is TRBJ2-1; TRBD1 agrees at 7 bases. Germline CDR1 is MNHEY and CDR2 is SVGAGI. Trimming at V came to 4 bases and at J to 8 bases, leaving 8 bases not matched to a gene. This CDR3 has 14 amino acids. The CDR3 sequence: CASSSQGVADEQFF. Written as DNA, the CDR3 is TGTGCCAGCAGTTCCCAGGGGGTGGCTGATGAGCAGTTCTTC.

This chain links TRBV20-1 with TRBJ2-1; 7 bases fit TRBD2. CDR1 is DFQATT, CDR2 SNEGSKA, per germline (reference sequence). The CDR3 extends over 14 amino acids. Trimming took 6 bases from V and 7 from J; bases not matched to a gene: 12. The CDR3 reads CSATRGLVQNEQFF. CDR3 DNA sequence: TGCAGTGCAACACGCGGACTAGTACAGAATGAGCAGTTCTTC.

This clonotype has just a few counts. V gene TRBV12-3 or TRBV12-4 combines with J gene TRBJ2-3, with TRBD1 matching over 11 bases. The CDR3 sequence is 16 residues long. The J segment lost 9 bases and the V segment lost 4 bases, leaving 12 bases of the junction unmatched. CDR3 in DNA: TGTGCCAGCAGTTCTGGACAGGGGGCCTTCACGTCGACGCAGTATTTT. Its protein product is CASSSGQGAFTSTQYF.